This section outlines one TCR beta chain sequence together with its context. This sample is part of a study of T cells after somatic rescue of genetic block. J was trimmed by 5 bases and V by 4 bases; bases with no gene match: 13. Germline V gene sequence: CDR1 MGHRA, CDR2 YSYEKL. There are 17 residues in the CDR3. Sequencing was performed with immunoSEQ multiplex PCR; in TCRdb, only in-frame clones are kept and a portion is missing. The sample shows 110,000 or so clones, over 80% of them seen only once. J is TRBJ2-5 and V is TRBV4-1, with TRBD2 matching over 10 bases. The sequence was collected from a woman younger than 30. Sequencing used peripheral blood mononuclear cells (PBMCs). The CDR3 DNA reads TGCGCCAGCAGCCGCACTAGCGGGGACTCGATCGACGAGACCCAGTACTTC. This codes for CASSRTSGDSIDETQYF.